This entry lists 32 T cell receptor beta chains sequenced from one sample in a study of T-cell reconstitution after alpha-beta-depleted transplantation in children. These receptors have no known antigen. Overall study findings and caveats: Reportedly, roughly two months post-transplant, alpha-beta T cells arose from several hundred expanded graft clones.

As it was prepared, the TCRbeta library received unique molecular identifiers. TCRdb reprocessed the PCR reads via MiXCR and lists one record per CDR3 protein. The repertoire holds about 32,000 distinct CDR3 sequences, with under 7.5% as singletons. The source was peripheral blood, collected 60 days after TCRalphabeta/CD19-depleted stem cell transplant. Receptor source: a child in the first two years of life who had a stem cell transplant for acute myeloid leukemia, so the T cells may come from the graft donor.

This clonotype was recorded at least ten times. The chain recombines TRBV7-9 with TRBJ1-2; 10 nucleotides agree with TRBD1. The CDR3 is 13 amino acids. Germline CDR1 reads SEHNR; CDR2 reads FQNEAQ (reference sequence). In DNA form, the CDR3 reads TGTGCTCTGACAGGGGGCAAAGACTATGGCTACACCTTC. Protein product: CALTGGKDYGYTF.

This clonotype was observed many times. The chain links TRBV18 to TRBJ2-1, with 7 bases identical to TRBD2. The length of the CDR3 is 17 residues. The V and J ends lost 2 bases and 7 bases, in that order; junction bases with no gene match: 14. CDR1 is KGHSH, CDR2 LQKENI, per germline. In DNA form, the CDR3 reads TGTGCCAGCTCACCAAGAAGTTTCGAGGGAGGGGCGAATGAGCAGTTCTTC. Amino acids: CASSPRSFEGGANEQFF. Variable domain in full (rest from reference TRBV18 and TRBJ2-1): NAGVMQNPRHLVRRRGQEARLRCSPMKGHSHVYWYRQLPEEGLKFMVYLQKENIIDESGMPKERFSAEFPKEGPSILRIQQVVRGDSAAYFCASSPRSFEGGANEQFFGPGTRLTVL.

This clonotype was counted once. Given a much more abundant clone one base away, this may be a read error. This sequence joins TRBV4-3 and TRBJ2-3; 7 bases line up with TRBD2. Per the germline V gene, CDR1 is LGHNA and CDR2 is YSLEER. CDR3 size: 15 residues. V dropped 4 bases and J dropped 2; count of bases not matched to a gene: 6. The CDR3 reads CASSRARGYTDTQYF. For the CDR3, the DNA is TGCGCCAGCAGCCGAGCGCGGGGGTACACAGATACGCAGTATTTT.

This clonotype was recorded many times. The chain uses TRBV5-1 and TRBJ2-7, with a possible D match to TRBD2 (5 bases). The CDR3 spans 17 residues. CDR1 is SGHRS and CDR2 is YFSETQ in the germline V gene. The V gene lost 2 bases and the J gene lost 5 bases, with 23 bases spanning the gap. The CDR3 coding sequence is TGCGCCAGCAGCTTAGGTAGCGTAAGCCCTACGAGGGACGAGCAGTACTTC. Translating it yields CASSLGSVSPTRDEQYF.

This clonotype was detected many times. The V and J genes are TRBV5-6 and TRBJ1-6; no reliable D call. V was shortened by 0 bases and J by 0 bases, with 10 bases between the two germline ends. The germline CDR1 and CDR2 sequences are SGHDT and YYEEEE. CDR3 length: 17 amino acids. The chain's CDR3 is CASSLDAVSSYNSPLHF. In nucleotides, the CDR3 is TGTGCCAGCAGCTTGGATGCAGTAAGCTCCTATAATTCACCCCTCCACTTT.

This clonotype appeared many times. V gene TRBV12-3 or TRBV12-4 combines with J gene TRBJ1-2; 9 bases line up with TRBD1. CDR3 length: 13 residues. The ends lost 6 bases at V and 4 bases at J; junction bases unmatched: 3. CDR3 loop: CASRETGGYGYTF. As DNA, the CDR3 is TGTGCCAGCAGGGAGACAGGGGGCTATGGCTACACCTTC.

This clonotype was picked up many times. The rearrangement links TRBV7-3 to TRBJ2-2; TRBD1 might be the D (6 bases). Germline V gene data show CDR1 as SGHTA and CDR2 as FQGTGA. The CDR3 consists of 16 residues. Trimming removed 5 bases from V and 7 bases from J, with 20 bases in between. CDR3 in DNA: TGTGCCAGCAGCCTTACCAACAGGGCATTGGGCGGGGAGCTGTTTTTT. Its translation is CASSLTNRALGGELFF.

This clonotype was recorded at least ten times. The V call is TRBV2, the J call TRBJ2-7, with D possibly matching TRBD2 (6 bases). The V gene lost 2 bases and the J gene lost 0 bases, with 17 bases spanning the gap. This CDR3 is built from 17 residues. Germline CDR1 SNHLY, CDR2 FYNNEI. For the CDR3, the DNA is TGTGCCAGCAGTGAACGGCGCAGCGGGCTGTTCTCCTACGAGCAGTACTTC. Translated: CASSERRSGLFSYEQYF.

The chain employs TRBV4-2 and TRBJ2-2; D call uncertain. There are 17 residues in the CDR3. From germline, CDR1 is LGHNA and CDR2 YNFKEQ. The V end was cut by 4 bases, the J end by 3 bases, with 18 bases between. In DNA, the CDR3 is TGTGCCAGCAGCCTTGGGCTAATCGAATTGTACACCGGGGAGCTGTTTTTT. It codes for CASSLGLIELYTGELFF.

This clonotype was seen ten or more times. The rearrangement links TRBV27 to TRBJ1-6; possible D gene TRBD1, 6 bases. V was trimmed by 10 bases and J by 7 bases, leaving 14 bases between them. The germline CDR1 and CDR2 sequences are MNHEY and SMNVEV (reference sequence). The CDR3 has 13 amino acids. This CDR3 reads CATCTGLNSPLHF. As DNA, the CDR3 is TGTGCCACCTGTACAGGGCTCAATTCACCCCTCCACTTT.

This clonotype showed up many times. The V call is TRBV12-5, the J call TRBJ2-2; 8 positions agree with TRBD1. Unmatched junction bases numbered 3, after V lost 2 bases and J lost 4 bases. Germline V gene data show CDR1 as LGHNT and CDR2 as FRNRAP. The CDR3 covers 15 residues. CDR3 DNA sequence: TGTGCTAGTGGTTTGATGACAGGGGCCACCGGGGAGCTGTTTTTT. It codes for CASGLMTGATGELFF.

This clonotype was detected ten times or more. The chain carries TRBV13 and TRBJ1-2; 8 bases are a match to TRBD1. The V segment lost 1 base and the J segment 6 bases; nucleotides outside the gene matches: 4. CDR1 and CDR2 from the germline V gene are PRHDT and FYEKMQ (reference sequence). CDR3 length: 14 amino acids. CDR3 sequence reads: CASSLAAGGNGYTF. The CDR3 bases are TGTGCCAGCAGCTTAGCCGCAGGGGGCAATGGCTACACCTTC.

This clonotype was seen at least ten times. V is TRBV7-9 and J is TRBJ2-5; 8 nucleotides line up with TRBD2. V was pared by 4 bases and J by 3 bases, with 10 bases of the junction left unmatched. This CDR3 is 16 amino acids long. CDR1 is SEHNR and CDR2 is FQNEAQ in the germline V gene (reference sequence). This CDR3 reads CASSSPGLEVKETQYF. For the CDR3, the DNA is TGTGCCAGCAGCTCCCCGGGACTAGAAGTGAAAGAGACCCAGTACTTC.

This chain joins TRBV12-3 or TRBV12-4 and TRBJ2-3, with 7 bases lining up with TRBD2. The CDR3 spans 17 residues. V lost 11 bases, J lost 1 base, and 18 bases stayed unmatched. The CDR3 DNA reads as TGTGCCTTCTGTTTAATTTCCGGACTAGACGGCACAGATACGCAGTATTTT. This encodes CAFCLISGLDGTDTQYF.

This clonotype was recorded many times. The chain uses TRBV20-1 and TRBJ2-2; D not resolved. V was cut by 4 bases and J by 6 bases, with 9 bases left in between. Germline V gene lookup returns CDR1 DFQATT and CDR2 SNEGSKA (reference sequence). The CDR3 runs to 12 residues. CDR3 in amino acids: CSATLGSGELFF. CDR3 nucleotides: TGCAGTGCTACGCTAGGGTCCGGGGAGCTGTTTTTT.

This clonotype appeared many times. The gene calls are TRBV4-3 and TRBJ2-1; 8 bases agree with TRBD2. The CDR3 covers 14 residues. Losses at the gene ends were 5 bases for V and 7 bases for J; bases not matched to a gene: 7. Germline lookup yields CDR1 LGHNA and CDR2 YSLEER. CDR3 coding DNA: TGCGCCAGCAGCTTGCCGGGGGGGAGGAATGAGCAGTTCTTC. Its protein is CASSLPGGRNEQFF.

The chain is built from TRBV7-9 and TRBJ2-2; D is unclear. CDR3 length: 14 residues. The germline gives CDR1 SEHNR, CDR2 FQNEAQ (reference sequence). V gave up 0 bases and J gave up 4 bases, with 6 bases separating them. For the CDR3, the DNA is TGTGCCAGCAGCTTAGCAGTCATCACCGGGGAGCTGTTTTTT. Translating it yields CASSLAVITGELFF.

This clonotype has at least ten counts. The rearrangement uses TRBV6-2 or TRBV6-3 and TRBJ1-3; D is ambiguous. The CDR3 is made up of 14 amino acids. V gave up 2 bases and J gave up 5 bases, with 10 bases separating them. Germline V gives CDR1 MNHEY, CDR2 SVGEGT. The CDR3 DNA reads as TGTGCCAGCAGTTACATCCCCGGGAGAAACACCATATATTTT. Translated, it gives CASSYIPGRNTIYF.

The chain carries TRBV7-8 and TRBJ1-5; the D gene is possibly TRBD1 (5 bases). Trimming took off 1 base at V and 3 bases at J, with 13 bases between the two ends. Germline-derived CDR1 and CDR2 are SGHVS and FQNEAQ. The CDR3 consists of 16 residues. For the CDR3, the DNA is TGTGCCAGCAGCTTAGGGTGGGGGGGGGACAATCAGCCCCAGCATTTT. This encodes CASSLGWGGDNQPQHF.

This clonotype was detected many times. The chain joins TRBV28 to TRBJ2-2, with 10 bases aligning to TRBD2. V was clipped by 6 bases and J by 0 bases; unmatched bases: 13. The CDR3 is 19 residues long. Germline CDR1 reads MDHEN; CDR2 reads SYDVKM. The CDR3 DNA reads TGTGCCAGCAGCCTCGGACTAGCGGAGCGGCGACCGAACACCGGGGAGCTGTTTTTT. It translates to CASSLGLAERRPNTGELFF.

This clonotype showed up many times. The gene calls are TRBV2 and TRBJ2-7, with no clear D. The CDR3 has 14 residues. V was shortened by 1 base and J by 3 bases, with 10 bases between the two germline ends. CDR1 and CDR2 from the germline V gene are SNHLY and FYNNEI. The chain's CDR3 is CASSEGRMSYEQYF. In DNA, the CDR3 is TGTGCCAGCAGTGAAGGCCGGATGAGCTACGAGCAGTACTTC.

The gene calls are TRBV9 and TRBJ2-2; possible D gene TRBD2, 7 bases. Germline loops: CDR1 SGDLS, CDR2 YYNGEE. Trimming pared 0 bases from V and 4 bases from J, leaving 13 bases between. The CDR3 contains 16 residues. CDR3 sequence: CASSVGGGPGTGELFF. DNA for the CDR3: TGTGCCAGCAGCGTAGGGGGGGGGCCGGGCACCGGGGAGCTGTTTTTT.

This clonotype was seen repeatedly, ten times or more. The rearrangement uses TRBV7-9 and TRBJ2-4; D is perhaps TRBD2 (5 bases). CDR1 and CDR2 from the germline V gene are SEHNR and FQNEAQ (reference sequence). Trimming took off 6 bases at V and 4 bases at J, with 7 bases between the two ends. This CDR3 contains 12 residues. Here the CDR3 reads CASRGGKNIQYF. The CDR3 nucleotides read TGTGCCAGCAGAGGCGGGAAAAACATTCAGTACTTC.

The chain recombines TRBV6-5 with TRBJ2-3; D possibly corresponds to TRBD2 (6 bases). The V end lost 2 bases, the J end lost 5 bases, and 20 bases lay between the germline ends. Germline V gene lookup returns CDR1 MNHEY and CDR2 SVGAGI. This CDR3 has 17 amino acids. Here the CDR3 DNA reads TGTGCCAGCAGTTACGGGAGGTGGGAGCTCGGGGAAGATACGCAGTATTTT. Its protein product is CASSYGRWELGEDTQYF.

This clonotype was observed at least ten times. The V and J genes are TRBV3-1 and TRBJ1-2; TRBD1 agrees at 11 bases. V dropped 4 bases and J dropped 5; count of bases not matched to a gene: 3. Germline values: CDR1 LGHDT, CDR2 YNNKEL (reference sequence). This CDR3 comprises 14 residues. CDR3 amino acids: CASSPGTGGYGYTF. The CDR3 DNA reads as TGTGCCAGCAGCCCCGGGACAGGGGGGTATGGCTACACCTTC.

This clonotype has ten or more counts. V gene TRBV9 combines with J gene TRBJ2-5; the D gene is possibly TRBD2 (6 bases). Trimming pared 0 bases from V and 3 bases from J, leaving 6 bases between. The CDR3 is made up of 13 amino acids. Per the germline V gene, CDR1 is SGDLS and CDR2 is YYNGEE. As DNA, the CDR3 is TGTGCCAGCAGCGTAGGGGGGGAAGAGACCCAGTACTTC. It specifies CASSVGGEETQYF.

This clonotype was counted at least ten times. The chain couples TRBV14 to TRBJ2-2; no firm D call. Per germline, CDR1 SGHDN and CDR2 FVKESK. There are 13 residues in the CDR3. The germline V and J ends were trimmed by 0 bases and 4 bases, with 3 bases remaining between them. The CDR3 DNA follows: TGTGCCAGCAGCCAAGAATCCACCGGGGAGCTGTTTTTT. This codes for CASSQESTGELFF.

This clonotype was counted ten times or more. The chain uses TRBV28 and TRBJ2-5; TRBD2 aligns across 9 bases. Germline V lookup: CDR1 MDHEN, CDR2 SYDVKM. V gave up 5 bases and J gave up 6 bases; unmatched junction bases: 16. This CDR3 comprises 17 residues. CDR3 nucleotide sequence: TGTGCCAGCAGTCGTCCTGCGGGAGGGCCCCACAAAAAGACCCAGTACTTC. This gives the protein CASSRPAGGPHKKTQYF. The variable domain in full, completed from reference TRBV28 and TRBJ2-5, reads DVKVTQSSRYLVKRTGEKVFLECVQDMDHENMFWYRQDPGLGLRLIYFSYDVKMKEKGDIPEGYSVSREKKERFSLILESASTNQTSMYLCASSRPAGGPHKKTQYFGPGTRLLVL.

This clonotype was counted many times. The genes are TRBV4-1 and TRBJ1-5, with 7 bases lining up with TRBD1. CDR3 length equals 17 residues. In germline, CDR1 is MGHRA, CDR2 YSYEKL. V lost 1 base, J lost 5 bases, and 11 bases stayed unmatched. The CDR3 sequence: CASSQGWRGQTHQPQHF. Here the CDR3 DNA reads TGCGCCAGCAGCCAAGGCTGGAGGGGACAGACTCATCAGCCCCAGCATTTT.

This clonotype has only a few counts. The chain combines TRBV7-2 with TRBJ1-2; TRBD1 is a possible D gene (6 bases). The CDR3 extends over 15 amino acids. Trimming took off 4 bases at V and 4 bases at J, with 16 bases between the two ends. Germline values: CDR1 SGHTA, CDR2 FQGNSA. CDR3 sequence (DNA): TGTGCCAGCAGCTCACCCCAGGGGTTGGGCTATGGCTACACCTTC. Protein: CASSSPQGLGYGYTF. The variable domain in full, completed from reference TRBV7-2 and TRBJ1-2, reads GAGVSQSPSNKVTEKGKDVELRCDPISGHTALYWYRQSLGQGLEFLIYFQGNSAPDKSGLPSDRFSAERTGGSVSTLTIQRTQQEDSAVYLCASSSPQGLGYGYTFGSGTRLTVV.

This clonotype occurred a few times. The chain couples TRBV12-3 or TRBV12-4 to TRBJ2-5; D call uncertain. The CDR3 extends over 12 amino acids. V was trimmed by 1 base and J by 3 bases, leaving 3 bases between them. CDR3 region: CASSLDEETQYF. CDR3 coding DNA: TGTGCCAGCAGTTTAGATGAAGAGACCCAGTACTTC.

Many counts were recorded for this clonotype. The genes are TRBV7-9 and TRBJ1-1; D remains unclear. V dropped 5 bases and J dropped 5 bases, with 15 bases sitting between them. Germline CDR1 and CDR2: SEHNR and FQNEAQ (reference sequence). The CDR3 contains 14 residues. In nucleotides, the CDR3 is TGTGCCAGCAGCGGCCGCGGAACAAAGACTGAAGCTTTCTTT. Its translation: CASSGRGTKTEAFF.